This TCR beta chain was sequenced during a study of tumor-infiltrating lymphocytes in primary liver carcinoma. Using a constant-region primer together with ProtoScript II reverse transcriptase, TCR beta cDNA was made from around 0.55 ug of total RNA. Slightly modified ARM-PCR served as the procedure for the TCR beta libraries. These libraries came from three rounds of nested multiplex PCR. Rounds one and two of PCR, each of 9 to 11 cycles, were primed with TRBV1-TRBV30 forward primers and a C-beta reverse primer. TCRdb reprocessed the multiplex PCR reads via MiXCR and lists one record per CDR3 protein. The sample holds about 310,000 distinct CDR3 sequences; 58% are singletons and the top ten take approximately 15%. As to this clonotype: Its antigen is as yet unknown.

Out of unsorted whole blood came the blood RNA, and germline DNA was extracted as well. Collection of around 4 milliliters of peripheral blood took place before surgery. Trimming removed 4 bases at V and 7 bases at J, with 20 bases between. CDR3 length: 15 residues. Germline CDR1 reads MNHEY; CDR2 reads SVGEGT. Overall study findings and caveats: Tumors had a top-250-clone fraction that was significantly higher than blood (p = 0.039). Lesser overlap characterized tumor-adjacent and tumor-blood pairs relative to tumor region pairs.

The J gene is TRBJ2-7, the V gene TRBV6-2 or TRBV6-3, with D unclear. The sequencing input was peripheral blood. The sequence was obtained from a young woman with primary liver carcinoma and hepatitis B virus infection. This chain's CDR3 is CASSFRTGSSEEQYF. The CDR3 coding sequence is TGTGCCAGCAGTTTTCGGACCGGGTCCTCGGAGGAGCAGTACTTC.